Shown below are 11 T cell receptor beta chains from a single sample sequenced in a study of blood T cell repertoires in COVID-19 (dated by TCRdb to 2018 to 2021). The library was built by means of the immunoSEQ multiplex PCR assay. Imported from immuneACCESS, the table was reduced by TCRdb to in-frame sequences with V and J called. These copies leave out some clones; in studies compared against another copy, an unresolved V gene accounts for under half, and the cause of the remainder is not known. This sample is represented by about 150,000 clones; roughly 84% of them were singletons. 9.8% of the sample is held by the ten biggest clonotypes. The sample taken for sequencing was peripheral blood. The receptors originated from a woman between 50 and 59 years old with acute or convalescent COVID-19.

The chain employs TRBV25-1 and TRBJ2-4; D ambiguous. The V and J ends lost 3 bases and 2 bases respectively, with 8 bases between them. The CDR3 runs 14 residues. Per the germline V gene, CDR1 is MGHDK and CDR2 is SYGVNS. The CDR3 DNA sequence: TGTGCCAGCAGTGATTCACTTACCAAAAACATTCAGTACTTC. Protein sequence: CASSDSLTKNIQYF.

This clone was recorded a few times. This rearrangement joins TRBV5-5 to TRBJ2-5; possible D gene TRBD1, 6 bases. CDR1 and CDR2 (germline): SGHKS, YYEKEE (reference sequence). Trimming pared 2 bases from V and 4 bases from J, leaving 15 bases between. The CDR3 is 15 residues long. In nucleotides, the CDR3 is TGTGCCAGCAGCTTCGCAGGGGTTGTAGGAGAGACCCAGTACTTC. This codes for CASSFAGVVGETQYF.

The genes are TRBV20-1 and TRBJ1-6; D call uncertain. CDR1 is DFQATT and CDR2 is SNEGSKA in the germline V gene (reference sequence). The V gene lost 6 bases and the J gene lost 14 bases, with 11 bases spanning the gap. The CDR3 contains 10 residues. CDR3 loop: CSANSQALHF. The DNA for the CDR3 is TGCAGTGCCAACTCTCAGGCCCTCCACTTT.

The chain recombines TRBV27 with TRBJ2-3; D uncertain. Germline V gives CDR1 MNHEY, CDR2 SMNVEV (reference sequence). Trimming removed 3 bases from V and 0 bases from J, with 7 bases in between. The length of the CDR3 is 14 residues. DNA for the CDR3: TGTGCCAGCAGTTTGTCCTCTAGCACAGATACGCAGTATTTT. It specifies CASSLSSSTDTQYF.

This chain connects TRBV3-1 (or the pseudogene TRBV3-2) to TRBJ2-5; TRBD2 aligns across 8 bases. Germline CDR1 LGHDT, CDR2 YNNKEL (reference sequence). This CDR3 is 14 amino acids long. Trimming took 4 bases from V and 5 from J; bases not matched to a gene: 6. DNA of the CDR3: TGTGCCAGCAGCCCCTTAGCGGGACGGGAGACCCAGTACTTC. Translating it yields CASSPLAGRETQYF.

This clone was detected only a few times. The chain couples TRBV3-1 (or the pseudogene TRBV3-2) to TRBJ1-2; TRBD1 matches at 7 bases. There are 13 residues in the CDR3. Germline V gene sequence: CDR1 LGHDT, CDR2 YNNKEL (reference sequence). Losses at the gene ends were 2 bases for V and 4 bases for J; bases not matched to a gene: 1. The CDR3 region is CASSQQGGYGYTF. The CDR3 coding sequence is TGTGCCAGCAGCCAACAGGGGGGCTATGGCTACACCTTC.

The V gene is TRBV2, the J gene TRBJ2-3, with TRBD2 matching over 11 bases. The V and J ends lost 9 bases and 5 bases, in that order; junction bases with no gene match: 10. Germline CDR1 SNHLY, CDR2 FYNNEI. The CDR3 runs to 15 residues. CDR3 in DNA: TGTGCCAGAGTAGCGGGAGGGCCTTCGGGAGATACGCAGTATTTT. Translation gives CARVAGGPSGDTQYF.

This clone came up a few times. V gene TRBV7-2 combines with J gene TRBJ1-5, with TRBD1 as a possible D gene (6 bases). This CDR3 is 13 amino acids long. V was shortened by 4 bases and J by 6 bases, with 10 bases between the two germline ends. Germline values: CDR1 SGHTA, CDR2 FQGNSA. In DNA, the CDR3 is TGTGCCAGCAGCTCAGAGGGGGTTCAGCCCCAGCATTTT. It yields the protein CASSSEGVQPQHF.

This clone was detected once. The J gene is TRBJ1-5, the V gene TRBV21-1. TRBV21-1 is recorded as a pseudogene. The CDR3 extends over 16 amino acids. The CDR3 nucleotides read TGTGCCAGCAGCAAAACGACTTTGGAGAGGCCTGGGCCCCAGCATTTT. It specifies CASSKTTLERPGPQHF.

The chain is built from TRBV14 and TRBJ1-1; 10 nucleotides line up with TRBD1. V lost 4 bases, J lost 4 bases, and 9 bases stayed unmatched. This CDR3 is 16 amino acids long. The germline V gene encodes CDR1 SGHDN and CDR2 FVKESK. The CDR3 loop reads CASSPRDRGRGTEAFF. In DNA form, the CDR3 reads TGTGCCAGCAGCCCCCGGGACAGGGGTCGAGGCACTGAAGCTTTCTTT.

For the CDR3, the DNA is TGCGCCAGCAGCTTGGTGTTCGGAGAGACCCAGTACTTC. Its translation: CASSLVFGETQYF. The chain recombines TRBV5-1 with TRBJ2-5; D is uncertain. The CDR3 loop spans 13 amino acids. Trimming shortened V by 0 bases and J by 4 bases, and 7 bases separated the two germline ends. The germline gives CDR1 SGHRS, CDR2 YFSETQ. Complete variable domain (other parts from reference TRBV5-1 and TRBJ2-5): KAGVTQTPRYLIKTRGQQVTLSCSPISGHRSVSWYQQTPGQGLQFLFEYFSETQRNKGNFPGRFSGRQFSNSRSEMNVSTLELGDSALYLCASSLVFGETQYFGPGTRLLVL.